The 8 T cell receptor beta chains below were found in one sample sequenced in a study of lymphopenia after photon versus proton radiotherapy. This table comes from immunoSEQ multiplex PCR, and its TCRdb copy is limited to in-frame clones, with some not included. The table includes roughly 150,000 clones, about 88% detected once. The sample consisted of peripheral blood, taken from a patient treated with photon-based radiotherapy. The receptors were sampled from a man in his fifties or sixties with gastric cancer.

The chain links TRBV7-2 to TRBJ1-1; D remains ambiguous. Germline values: CDR1 SGHTA, CDR2 FQGNSA. Trimming took 0 bases from V and 1 from J, leaving 9 bases between them. The CDR3 spans 15 residues. As DNA, the CDR3 is TGTGCCAGCAGCTTAGCGTATGCACCGAACACTGAAGCTTTCTTT. Protein product: CASSLAYAPNTEAFF. Complete variable domain (other parts from reference TRBV7-2 and TRBJ1-1): GAGVSQSPSNKVTEKGKDVELRCDPISGHTALYWYRQSLGQGLEFLIYFQGNSAPDKSGLPSDRFSAERTGGSVSTLTIQRTQQEDSAVYLCASSLAYAPNTEAFFGQGTRLTVV.

The chain is built from TRBV4-3 and TRBJ1-2; 9 nucleotides match TRBD1. Germline CDR1 reads LGHNA; CDR2 reads YSLEER. The J segment lost 3 bases and the V segment lost 4 bases, leaving 6 bases of the junction unmatched. The CDR3 has 15 amino acids. The CDR3 sequence is CASSPGQGQHYGYTF. CDR3 in DNA: TGCGCCAGCAGCCCCGGACAGGGGCAGCACTATGGCTACACCTTC.

V is TRBV21-1 and J is TRBJ1-1; TRBD1 is the table's D call and was not checked against the DNA. TRBV21-1 is tagged as a pseudogene. The CDR3 runs to 24 residues. In nucleotides, the CDR3 is TGTGCCAGCAGCAAAGGGGAAAACCAACTTTTAAACCCGAGTAAGGACAGAGTGAACACTGAAGCTTTCTTT. This gives the protein CASSKGENQLLNPSKDRVNTEAFF.

This rearrangement joins TRBV7-2 to TRBJ1-2, with D possibly being TRBD1 (6 bases). CDR1 and CDR2 (germline): SGHTA, FQGNSA. The CDR3 is made up of 12 amino acids. Trimming left V 5 bases short and J 8 bases short, with 12 bases between. The CDR3 DNA follows: TGTGCCAGCAGCCTACAGGGCAGCGGCTACACCTTC. This sequence encodes CASSLQGSGYTF.

This clone has just one count. V and J are TRBV28 and TRBJ2-7; 7 bases are a match to TRBD1. Germline loops: CDR1 MDHEN, CDR2 SYDVKM. V shed 5 bases and J 1 base; nucleotides not matched to a gene: 8. There are 15 residues in the CDR3. The CDR3 here is CASSAPGQMSYEQYF. In DNA form, the CDR3 reads TGTGCCAGCAGTGCTCCGGGACAGATGTCCTACGAGCAGTACTTC.

CDR3 in amino acids: CASRGRENQPQHF. CDR3 coding DNA: TGTGCCAGCAGGGGGAGGGAAAATCAGCCCCAGCATTTT. The chain joins TRBV2 to TRBJ1-5; D remains ambiguous. CDR1 and CDR2 from the germline V gene are SNHLY and FYNNEI. V was shortened by 6 bases and J by 4 bases, with 10 bases between the two germline ends. The CDR3 loop spans 13 amino acids.

The sample holds one count of this clone. This chain connects TRBV7-2 to TRBJ2-7, with D unresolved. V was shortened by 4 bases and J by 1 base, with 8 bases between the two germline ends. The CDR3 is 13 residues long. The germline gives CDR1 SGHTA, CDR2 FQGNSA. CDR3 nucleotide sequence: TGTGCCAGCAGCTCCCCCCCATCCTACGAGCAGTACTTC. Its translation: CASSSPPSYEQYF.

This chain joins TRBV5-6 and TRBJ1-2; 10 bases are shared with TRBD1. The CDR3 covers 15 residues. With V trimmed by 4 bases and J by 1 base, 4 bases remained unmatched. Germline V gene data show CDR1 as SGHDT and CDR2 as YYEEEE. The CDR3 region is CASSRDRGFNYGYTF. CDR3 bases: TGTGCCAGCAGCAGGGACAGGGGTTTTAACTATGGCTACACCTTC.